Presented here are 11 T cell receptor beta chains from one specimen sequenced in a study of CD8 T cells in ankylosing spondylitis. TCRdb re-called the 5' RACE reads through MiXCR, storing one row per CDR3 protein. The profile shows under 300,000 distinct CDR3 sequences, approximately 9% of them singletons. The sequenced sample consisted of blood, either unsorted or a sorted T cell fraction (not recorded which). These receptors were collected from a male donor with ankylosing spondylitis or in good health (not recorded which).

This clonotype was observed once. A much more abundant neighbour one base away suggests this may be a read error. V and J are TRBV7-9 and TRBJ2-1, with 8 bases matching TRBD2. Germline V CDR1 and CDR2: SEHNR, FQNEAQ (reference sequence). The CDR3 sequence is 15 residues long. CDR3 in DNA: TGTGCCAGCAGCCCCTCCGGGACTAGTTCCAATGGGCAGTTCTTC. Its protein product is CASSPSGTSSNGQFF.

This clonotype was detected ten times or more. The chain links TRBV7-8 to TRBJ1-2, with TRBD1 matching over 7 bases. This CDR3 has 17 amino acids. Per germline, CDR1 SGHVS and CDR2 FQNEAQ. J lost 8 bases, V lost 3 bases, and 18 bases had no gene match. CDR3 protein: CASSFPEGTAIAIGYTF. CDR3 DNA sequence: TGTGCCAGCAGCTTCCCAGAGGGGACAGCGATCGCCATCGGCTACACCTTC.

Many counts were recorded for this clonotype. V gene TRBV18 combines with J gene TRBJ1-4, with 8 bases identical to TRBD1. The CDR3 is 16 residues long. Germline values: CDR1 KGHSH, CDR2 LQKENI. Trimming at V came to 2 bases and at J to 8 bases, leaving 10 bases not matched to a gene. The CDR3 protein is CASSPTGQGTGEKLFF. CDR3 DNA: TGTGCCAGCTCACCAACTGGACAGGGAACGGGCGAAAAACTGTTTTTT.

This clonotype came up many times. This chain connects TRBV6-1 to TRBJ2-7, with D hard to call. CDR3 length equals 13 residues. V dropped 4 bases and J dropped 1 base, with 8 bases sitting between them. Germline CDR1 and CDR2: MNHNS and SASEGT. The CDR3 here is CASSGKGSYEQYF. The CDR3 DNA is TGTGCCAGCAGTGGAAAAGGATCCTACGAGCAGTACTTC.

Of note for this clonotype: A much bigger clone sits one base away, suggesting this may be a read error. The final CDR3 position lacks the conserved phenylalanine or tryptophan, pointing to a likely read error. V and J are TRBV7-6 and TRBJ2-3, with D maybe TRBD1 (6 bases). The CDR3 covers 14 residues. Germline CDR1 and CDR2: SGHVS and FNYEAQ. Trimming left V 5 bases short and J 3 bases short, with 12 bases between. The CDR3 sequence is CASSPDSQTDTQYI. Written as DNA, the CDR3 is TGTGCCAGCAGCCCGGACAGCCAGACAGATACGCAGTATATT.

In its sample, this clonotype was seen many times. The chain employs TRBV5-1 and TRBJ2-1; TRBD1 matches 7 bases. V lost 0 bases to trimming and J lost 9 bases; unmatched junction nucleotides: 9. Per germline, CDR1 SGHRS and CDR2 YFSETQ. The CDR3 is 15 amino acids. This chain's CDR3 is CASSLGQGRISEQFF. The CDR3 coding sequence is TGCGCCAGCAGCTTGGGACAGGGAAGGATAAGTGAGCAGTTCTTC.

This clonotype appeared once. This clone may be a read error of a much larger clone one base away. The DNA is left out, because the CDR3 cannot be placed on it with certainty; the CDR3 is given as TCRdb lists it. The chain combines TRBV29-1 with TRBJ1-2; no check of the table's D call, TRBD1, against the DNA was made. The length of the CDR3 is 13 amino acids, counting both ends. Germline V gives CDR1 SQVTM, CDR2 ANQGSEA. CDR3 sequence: CSVKTSPNYGCTF.

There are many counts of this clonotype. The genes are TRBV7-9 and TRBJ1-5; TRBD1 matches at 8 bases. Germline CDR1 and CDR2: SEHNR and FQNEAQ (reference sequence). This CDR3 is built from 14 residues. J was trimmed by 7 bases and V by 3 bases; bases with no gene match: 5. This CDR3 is CASSFSDRDQPQHF. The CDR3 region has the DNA TGTGCCAGCAGCTTCTCGGACAGGGACCAGCCCCAGCATTTT.

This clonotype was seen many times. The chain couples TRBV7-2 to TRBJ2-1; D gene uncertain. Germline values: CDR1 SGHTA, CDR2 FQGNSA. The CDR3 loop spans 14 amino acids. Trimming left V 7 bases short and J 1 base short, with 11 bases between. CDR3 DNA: TGTGCCAGCAACCCGAGAGCGTCCTACAATGAGCAGTTCTTC. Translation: CASNPRASYNEQFF.

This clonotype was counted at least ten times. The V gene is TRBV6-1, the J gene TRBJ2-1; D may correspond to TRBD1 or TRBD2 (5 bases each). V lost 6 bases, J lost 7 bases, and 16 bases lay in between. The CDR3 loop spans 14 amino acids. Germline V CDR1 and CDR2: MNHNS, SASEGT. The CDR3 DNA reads TGTGCCAGCAGGCCGGTGGGGGAGAGTAATGAGCAGTTCTTC. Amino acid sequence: CASRPVGESNEQFF.

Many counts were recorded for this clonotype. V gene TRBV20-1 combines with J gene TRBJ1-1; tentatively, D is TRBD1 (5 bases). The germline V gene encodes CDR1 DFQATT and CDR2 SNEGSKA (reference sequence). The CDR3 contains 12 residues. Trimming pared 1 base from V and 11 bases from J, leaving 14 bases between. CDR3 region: CSARGDSPRAFF. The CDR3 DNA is TGCAGTGCTAGAGGGGACTCCCCTAGGGCTTTCTTT.